The rows below give T cell receptor beta chains drawn from one sample of a study of T cell clones after liver transplantation. The repertoire was sequenced with immunoSEQ multiplex PCR; TCRdb's copy has only in-frame clones and lacks some. The table lists about 80,000 clones, around four fifths of them singletons. The sequencing here drew on CD4+ T cells from blood, taken 45 to 47 months after liver transplant. These receptors came from a human patient who received a liver transplant. Some T cells may have come from the graft donor. CDR3s include the opening cysteine and the closing phenylalanine or tryptophan.

j_call cdr3_length v_call cdr3_aa
TRBJ2-2 15 TRBV19 CASRAGQTNTGELFF
TRBJ2-5 15 TRBV28 CASRYLGTKKETQYF
TRBJ2-2 16 TRBV9 CASSKSGQAYTGELFF
TRBJ1-3 14 TRBV2 CASSVGGAGNTIYF
TRBJ2-7 16 TRBV5-1 CASSLWGASGANEQYF
TRBJ1-2 13 TRBV18 CASHRGTNYGYTF
TRBJ2-6 15 TRBV7-8 CASSFRGPGANVLTF
TRBJ2-3 16 TRBV5-1 CASSPGTSGRTDTQYF
TRBJ2-5 15 TRBV19 CASSTEQGSVETQYF
TRBJ1-4 15 TRBV6-5 CASSYSRRNNEKLFF
TRBJ2-1 16 TRBV11-1 CASSLGGRRGLNEQFF
TRBJ2-1 17 TRBV5-1 CASSWASGSPSNNEQFF
TRBJ1-3 14 TRBV5-6 CASSLGQGGNTIYF
TRBJ2-6 17 TRBV5-1 CASSKGQGLAGANVLTF
TRBJ2-1 15 TRBV5-1 CASSLGLEPYNEQFF
TRBJ2-3 12 TRBV28 CASLRRLDTQYF
TRBJ2-7 14 TRBV6-1 CASSRSVAVFEQYF
TRBJ2-3 14 TRBV6-1 CASGRQGSADTQYF
TRBJ2-5 13 TRBV10-3 CAIRGQGSETQYF
TRBJ1-3 11 TRBV28 CASSPGDTIYF
TRBJ2-1 13 TRBV11-2 CASSGDRGNEQFF
TRBJ2-5 13 TRBV7-2 CASSGGRRETQYF
TRBJ2-7 15 TRBV25-1 CASSHPGRGDYEQYF
TRBJ1-4 13 TRBV19 CASRSRADEKLFF
TRBJ1-6 17 TRBV2 CASSALGGQTYNSPLHF
TRBJ1-1 14 TRBV23-1 CASSPSDSHTEAFF
TRBJ1-2 13 TRBV28 CASRVGVWYGYTF
TRBJ1-1 13 TRBV27 CASSRTGNTEAFF
TRBJ1-5 13 TRBV7-2 CASSLQGRQPQHF
TRBJ1-1 13 TRBV28 CASRPQGIPEAFF
TRBJ1-2 13 TRBV7-2 CASSPRDMYGYTF
TRBJ2-2 14 TRBV5-1 CASSWGQGTGELFF
TRBJ2-1 13 TRBV18 CASSQEDRAGKFF
TRBJ1-5 16 TRBV5-6 CASSLAGLDSNQPQHF
TRBJ2-4 15 TRBV5-1 CASSFSGQGANIQYF
TRBJ1-2 14 TRBV5-4 CASSSWAGDSGYTF
TRBJ2-5 13 TRBV7-2 CASSSYVEETQYF
TRBJ1-2 13 TRBV4-1 CASSHPGGSGYTF
TRBJ2-1 12 TRBV29-1 CSVEGGEAEQFF
TRBJ2-7 15 TRBV7-9 CASSLSNSGRAQQYF
TRBJ1-2 16 TRBV6-1 CASSDSTGTSRYGYTF
TRBJ2-3 15 TRBV6-1 CASSVGRVPTDTQYF
TRBJ2-2 17 TRBV5-5 CASSTGLAGVGTGELFF
TRBJ1-1 15 TRBV5-6 CASSLIVSGHTEAFF
TRBJ2-5 16 TRBV5-1 CASSLGGPTFQETQYF
TRBJ2-7 13 TRBV28 CASSFEGARRCVF
TRBJ1-2 13 TRBV7-8 CASRPRGLWGYTF